This TCR beta chain was recorded in a study of neurological immune-mediated disorders. Germline V CDR1 and CDR2: DFQATT, SNEGSKA (reference sequence). The V gene lost 6 bases and the J gene lost 0 bases, with 16 bases spanning the gap. The CDR3 has 15 residues. TCRdb re-derived calls from the 5' RACE reads in MiXCR, one entry per CDR3 protein. The sample records 70,000 to 95,000 distinct CDR3 sequences, about 13% being singletons. Noted time point: longitudinal time-point 2. This clonotype was counted at least ten times. V is TRBV20-1 and J is TRBJ2-3; no firm D call. Sequencing input: PBMCs. This TCR was sampled from a female donor with HTLV-1-associated myelopathy (HAM/TSP). CDR3 loop: CSAPKGGASTDTQYF. CDR3 bases: TGCAGTGCCCCGAAGGGCGGAGCCAGCACAGATACGCAGTATTTT.